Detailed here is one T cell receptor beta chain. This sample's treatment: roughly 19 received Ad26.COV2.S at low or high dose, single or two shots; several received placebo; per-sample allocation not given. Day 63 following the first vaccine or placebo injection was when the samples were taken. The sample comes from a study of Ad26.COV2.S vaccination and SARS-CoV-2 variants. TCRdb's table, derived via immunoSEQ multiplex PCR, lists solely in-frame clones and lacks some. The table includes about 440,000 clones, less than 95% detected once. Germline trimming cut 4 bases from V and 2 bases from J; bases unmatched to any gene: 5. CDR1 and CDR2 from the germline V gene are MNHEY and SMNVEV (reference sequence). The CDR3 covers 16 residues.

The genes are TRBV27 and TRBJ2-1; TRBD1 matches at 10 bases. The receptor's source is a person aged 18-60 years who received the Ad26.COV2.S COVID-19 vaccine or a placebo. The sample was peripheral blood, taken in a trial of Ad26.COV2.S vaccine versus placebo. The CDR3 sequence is CASSSRDRGAYNEQFF. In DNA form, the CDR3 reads TGTGCCAGCAGTTCCCGGGACAGGGGAGCCTACAATGAGCAGTTCTTC.